The 26 T cell receptor beta chains below come from one sample, sequenced in a study of lymphopenia after photon versus proton radiotherapy. The repertoire was sequenced with immunoSEQ multiplex PCR; TCRdb's copy has only in-frame clones and lacks some. Seen here are 150,000 to 200,000 clones, around 85% observed once, and the top ten hold around 4.6%. Specimen: peripheral blood, collected from a patient treated with photon-based radiotherapy. The source of these receptors is a man between 50 and 59 years old with gastric cancer.

This clone occurred a few times. The V gene is TRBV6-4, the J gene TRBJ2-1; TRBD1 matches at 7 bases. Trimming took 2 bases from V and 6 from J; bases not matched to a gene: 4. The V gene's germline CDR1 is MRHNA and CDR2 SNTAGT. The CDR3 runs 14 residues. The CDR3: CASSDGSGGNEQFF. The CDR3 bases are TGTGCCAGCAGTGACGGTTCAGGGGGCAATGAGCAGTTCTTC.

CDR3: CASSSGGGEETQYF. DNA for the CDR3: TGTGCCAGCAGCTCTGGGGGAGGGGAAGAGACCCAGTACTTC. J is TRBJ2-5 and V is TRBV5-4; 7 positions agree with TRBD2. V trimming: 3 bases; J trimming: 3 bases; junction bases outside the gene matches: 5. This CDR3 is built from 14 residues. Germline V lookup: CDR1 SGHNT, CDR2 YYREEE (reference sequence). Supplemented by reference TRBV5-4 and TRBJ2-5, the full variable domain reads ETGVTQSPTHLIKTRGQQVTLRCSSQSGHNTVSWYQQALGQGPQFIFQYYREEENGRGNFPPRFSGLQFPNYSSELNVNALELDDSALYLCASSSGGGEETQYFGPGTRLLVL.

The J gene is TRBJ2-1, the V gene TRBV9; 9 nucleotides align to TRBD1. Germline assignment: CDR1 SGDLS and CDR2 YYNGEE. This CDR3 spans 14 amino acids. V lost 8 bases to trimming and J lost 10 bases; unmatched junction nucleotides: 13. The CDR3 is CASSRTGDGGEQFF. Here the CDR3 DNA reads TGTGCCAGTTCCCGGACAGGGGACGGTGGGGAGCAGTTCTTC.

The genes are TRBV15 and TRBJ2-3, with TRBD2 matching over 13 bases. V gave up 1 base and J gave up 5 bases; unmatched junction bases: 3. CDR3 length: 16 amino acids. CDR1 LNHNV and CDR2 YYDKDF come from the germline V gene (reference sequence). The CDR3: CATSRGLAGGGDTQYF. The DNA of the CDR3 is TGTGCCACCAGCAGAGGACTAGCGGGAGGCGGAGATACGCAGTATTTT.

The J gene is TRBJ2-7, the V gene TRBV5-1; D is ambiguous. This CDR3 comprises 13 residues. V lost 0 bases, J lost 7 bases, and 11 bases lay in between. CDR1 and CDR2 from the germline V gene are SGHRS and YFSETQ. The CDR3 region is CASSLGAPEEQYF. CDR3 coding DNA: TGCGCCAGCAGCTTGGGAGCCCCTGAGGAGCAGTACTTC.

The chain employs TRBV18 and TRBJ2-5; the match to TRBD2 covers 12 bases. CDR3 length equals 19 residues. Unmatched junction bases numbered 13, after V lost 4 bases and J lost 1 base. The germline gives CDR1 KGHSH, CDR2 LQKENI. The CDR3 here is CASSRPGLAGLVLQETQYF. The CDR3 DNA sequence: TGTGCCAGCTCACGGCCGGGACTAGCGGGCTTGGTCCTCCAAGAGACCCAGTACTTC.

CDR3 in DNA: TGTGCCAGTAGTCCCTGGGGTAGCGGGAGGTCCTACGAGCAGTACTTC. Translating it yields CASSPWGSGRSYEQYF. This sequence joins TRBV19 and TRBJ2-7, with 10 bases identical to TRBD2. The V segment lost 5 bases and the J segment 1 base; nucleotides outside the gene matches: 8. This CDR3 region has 16 residues. Germline V gives CDR1 LNHDA, CDR2 SQIVND (reference sequence).

In this sample, this clone turned up a few times. The chain carries TRBV7-9 and TRBJ1-1, with no clear D. Germline V gene data show CDR1 as SEHNR and CDR2 as FQNEAQ (reference sequence). Trimming took 5 bases from V and 0 from J, leaving 10 bases between them. The CDR3 has 14 residues. CDR3 sequence reads: CASSIQTVNTEAFF. The CDR3 DNA reads TGTGCCAGCAGCATTCAGACGGTGAACACTGAAGCTTTCTTT.

This chain connects TRBV28 to TRBJ2-5; D is unresolved. The V and J ends lost 1 base and 2 bases respectively, with 8 bases between them. CDR1 MDHEN and CDR2 SYDVKM come from the germline V gene. The CDR3 spans 14 residues. CDR3 region: CASSLSGSQETQYF. CDR3 bases: TGTGCCAGCAGTTTATCAGGATCTCAAGAGACCCAGTACTTC.

The chain carries TRBV12-5 and TRBJ2-1; tentatively, D is TRBD2 (6 bases). Between the trimmed V and J ends, which lost 5 bases and 3 bases, there was a span of 14 bases. Germline loops: CDR1 LGHNT, CDR2 FRNRAP. The CDR3 spans 15 residues. Here the CDR3 reads CASGPMVAVYNEQFF. CDR3 bases: TGTGCTAGTGGTCCCATGGTAGCGGTCTACAATGAGCAGTTCTTC.

The chain is built from TRBV4-1 and TRBJ2-7, with D hard to call. CDR1 MGHRA and CDR2 YSYEKL come from the germline V gene. V lost 0 bases, J lost 4 bases, and 10 bases lay in between. CDR3 size: 14 residues. The CDR3 region is CASSQEPTLYEQYF. In DNA form, the CDR3 reads TGCGCCAGCAGCCAAGAACCGACTCTATACGAGCAGTACTTC.

The genes are TRBV6-1 and TRBJ2-3; a weak D match, TRBD1 (6 bases). Germline V gene sequence: CDR1 MNHNS, CDR2 SASEGT. CDR3 length: 16 residues. The germline V and J ends were trimmed by 0 bases and 6 bases, with 16 bases remaining between them. CDR3: CASSEAFGRGADTQYF. CDR3 coding DNA: TGTGCCAGCAGTGAAGCGTTTGGCAGGGGAGCGGATACGCAGTATTTT.

The chain combines TRBV5-1 with TRBJ2-3; D possibly corresponds to TRBD2 (5 bases). The CDR3 length is 12 residues. Trimming stripped 4 bases from V and 6 bases from J, with 9 bases between. Germline loops: CDR1 SGHRS, CDR2 YFSETQ. The CDR3 protein is CASSPRGDTQYF. The CDR3 nucleotides are TGCGCCAGCAGCCCGCGCGGGGATACGCAGTATTTT.

The rearrangement links TRBV15 to TRBJ1-4; D might be TRBD1 (6 bases). The CDR3 is 15 residues long. Germline CDR1 is LNHNV and CDR2 is YYDKDF (reference sequence). Deletions cut 3 bases from V and 7 bases from J, with 15 bases between. The CDR3: CATSRGGRGGEKLFF. The CDR3 nucleotides are TGTGCCACCAGCAGGGGAGGAAGAGGGGGTGAAAAACTGTTTTTT. Filled out from reference TRBV15 and TRBJ1-4, the complete variable domain reads DAMVIQNPRYQVTQFGKPVTLSCSQTLNHNVMYWYQQKSSQAPKLLFHYYDKDFNNEADTPDNFQSRRPNTSFCFLDIRSPGLGDTAMYLCATSRGGRGGEKLFFGSGTQLSVL.

This sequence joins TRBV5-1 and TRBJ2-7; no clear D gene. This CDR3 spans 13 amino acids. Looked up from germline, CDR1 is SGHRS and CDR2 is YFSETQ. Trimming took off 4 bases at V and 6 bases at J, with 14 bases between the two ends. The CDR3: CASSLRQSGEQYF. The CDR3 DNA follows: TGCGCCAGCAGCCTTAGACAAAGTGGCGAGCAGTACTTC.

The gene calls are TRBV29-1 and TRBJ2-7, with 14 bases that match TRBD2. Germline assignment: CDR1 SQVTM and CDR2 ANQGSEA. This CDR3 is built from 14 residues. V shed 7 bases, J shed 7 bases, and the junction held 9 bases outside the gene matches. This CDR3 is CSARLAGGPREQYF. In DNA, the CDR3 is TGCAGCGCTCGACTAGCGGGAGGGCCGAGGGAGCAGTACTTC.

V usage is TRBV19 and J usage is TRBJ1-5; 9 positions agree with TRBD1. CDR1 is LNHDA and CDR2 is SQIVND in the germline V gene (reference sequence). This CDR3 contains 14 residues. Losses at the gene ends were 10 bases for V and 1 base for J; bases not matched to a gene: 5. The CDR3 sequence is CATGDRESNQPQHF. The CDR3 DNA is TGTGCCACTGGGGACAGGGAAAGCAATCAGCCCCAGCATTTT.

V usage is TRBV5-4 and J usage is TRBJ1-4; perhaps TRBD1 as D (5 bases). The germline CDR1 and CDR2 sequences are SGHNT and YYREEE (reference sequence). The CDR3 runs to 14 residues. With 4 bases removed from V and 8 bases from J, the gap between germline ends came to 15 bases. The CDR3 sequence: CASSPGGAGEKLFF. DNA of the CDR3: TGTGCCAGCAGCCCCGGCGGGGCAGGGGAAAAACTGTTTTTT.

V usage is TRBV28 and J usage is TRBJ1-1, with TRBD1 matching over 8 bases. CDR3 size: 14 residues. Looked up from germline, CDR1 is MDHEN and CDR2 is SYDVKM. V lost 8 bases, J lost 5 bases, and 10 bases stayed unmatched. The CDR3 reads CASGASGQATEAFF. CDR3 nucleotide sequence: TGTGCCAGCGGAGCCTCGGGACAGGCTACTGAAGCTTTCTTT.

V gene TRBV23-1 combines with J gene TRBJ2-7, with D possibly being TRBD1 (5 bases). TRBV23-1 is noted as an ORF with a role that remains uncertain. The CDR3 contains 14 residues. V lost 1 base to trimming and J lost 11 bases, with 18 bases between them. The DNA of the CDR3 is TGCGCCAGCAGTCAATTCGGACACAGGTGGATGGAGTACTTC. It encodes CASSQFGHRWMEYF.

This chain uses TRBV11-2 with TRBJ2-7; TRBD1 or TRBD2 may be the D gene (5 bases each). This CDR3 has 14 residues. Germline CDR1 and CDR2: SGHAT and FQNNGV. With 3 bases removed from V and 0 bases from J, the gap between germline ends came to 9 bases. CDR3: CASSLGTGSYEQYF. The CDR3 DNA follows: TGTGCCAGCAGCTTGGGGACGGGCTCCTACGAGCAGTACTTC. Together with reference TRBV11-2 and TRBJ2-7, the CDR3 gives the full variable domain: EAGVAQSPRYKIIEKRQSVAFWCNPISGHATLYWYQQILGQGPKLLIQFQNNGVVDDSQLPKDRFSAERLKGVDSTLKIQPAKLEDSAVYLCASSLGTGSYEQYFGPGTRLTVT.

The rearrangement uses TRBV6-5 and TRBJ2-1; the D gene is possibly TRBD1 (7 bases). The CDR3 totals 14 residues. CDR1 is MNHEY and CDR2 is SVGAGI in the germline V gene. V was trimmed by 6 bases and J by 6 bases, leaving 15 bases between them. CDR3 sequence reads: CASSPPGGGNEQFF. As DNA, the CDR3 is TGTGCCAGCAGCCCCCCAGGGGGAGGCAATGAGCAGTTCTTC.

V and J are TRBV19 and TRBJ2-5, with 8 bases aligning to TRBD1. This CDR3 has 13 amino acids. From germline, CDR1 is LNHDA and CDR2 SQIVND (reference sequence). Germline trimming cut 6 bases from V and 3 bases from J; bases unmatched to any gene: 3. CDR3 DNA: TGTGCCAGTAGCCAACAGGGGGAAGAGACCCAGTACTTC. It encodes CASSQQGEETQYF.

This clone occurred once. J is TRBJ1-1 and V is TRBV5-4, with TRBD1 as a possible D gene (5 bases). V lost 0 bases to trimming and J lost 1 base, with 13 bases between them. The CDR3 runs to 16 residues. Germline CDR1 reads SGHNT; CDR2 reads YYREEE (reference sequence). The CDR3 DNA reads as TGTGCCAGCAGCTTGGATCCCAGGGCGGCGAACACTGAAGCTTTCTTT. This codes for CASSLDPRAANTEAFF.

The genes are TRBV5-1 and TRBJ2-5; D remains ambiguous. Trimming took 0 bases from V and 1 from J, leaving 4 bases between them. The germline V gene has CDR1 SGHRS and CDR2 YFSETQ. CDR3 length: 13 residues. The CDR3 region is CASSLGGQETQYF. CDR3 DNA: TGCGCCAGCAGCTTGGGGGGCCAAGAGACCCAGTACTTC.

The chain combines TRBV12-5 with TRBJ2-7; maybe TRBD1 (5 bases). V was shortened by 4 bases and J by 2 bases, with 12 bases between the two germline ends. The CDR3 has 14 amino acids. The V gene's germline CDR1 is LGHNT and CDR2 FRNRAP. CDR3 in DNA: TGTGCTAGTGGTTCAGGGCTTCCCCCCTACGAGCAGTACTTC. Amino acid sequence: CASGSGLPPYEQYF.